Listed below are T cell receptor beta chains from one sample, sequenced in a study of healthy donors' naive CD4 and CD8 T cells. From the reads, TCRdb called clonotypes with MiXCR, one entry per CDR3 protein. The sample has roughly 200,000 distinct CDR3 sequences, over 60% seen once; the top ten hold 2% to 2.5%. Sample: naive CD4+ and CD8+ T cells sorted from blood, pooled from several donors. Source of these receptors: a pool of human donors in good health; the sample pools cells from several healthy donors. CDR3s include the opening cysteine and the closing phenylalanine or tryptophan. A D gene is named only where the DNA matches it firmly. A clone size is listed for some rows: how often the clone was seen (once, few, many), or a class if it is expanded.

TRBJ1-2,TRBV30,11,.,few,TGTGCCTGGAACGATGGGATTACCTACACCTTC,CAWNDGITYTF
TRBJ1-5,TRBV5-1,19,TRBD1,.,TGCGCCAGCAGCTTGGTCAGGACAGGGGACGGTTTAAGCAATCAGCCCCAGCATTTT,CASSLVRTGDGLSNQPQHF
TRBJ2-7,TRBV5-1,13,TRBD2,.,TGCGCCGGCGCTAGCGGGCTAGCCTACGAGCAGTACTTC,CAGASGLAYEQYF
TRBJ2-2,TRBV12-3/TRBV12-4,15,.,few,TGTGCCAGCAGTGAAGAAATTGGAGAGGCCGGGGAGCTGTTTTTT,CASSEEIGEAGELFF
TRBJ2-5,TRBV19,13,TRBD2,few,TGTGCCAGTAGTAGCGGGGGAAGGAAGACCCAGTACTTC,CASSSGGRKTQYF
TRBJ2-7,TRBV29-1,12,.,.,TGCAGCGTTGAAGGGAACACCTACGAGCAGTACTTC,CSVEGNTYEQYF
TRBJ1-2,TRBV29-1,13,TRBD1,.,TGCAGCGTTCCGGGACAGGATCACTATGGCTACACCTTC,CSVPGQDHYGYTF
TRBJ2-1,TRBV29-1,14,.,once,TGCAGCGCCGGAGGGTCAGGGGCTGGCAATGAGCAGTTCTTC,CSAGGSGAGNEQFF
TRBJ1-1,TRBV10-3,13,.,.,TGTGCCATACAGGGTTGGGGGAACACTGAAGCTTTCTTT,CAIQGWGNTEAFF
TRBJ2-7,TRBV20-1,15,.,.,TGCAGTGCTAGAGATCTCGTTAGTAGCTCCTACGAGCAGTACTTC,CSARDLVSSSYEQYF
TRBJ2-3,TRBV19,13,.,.,TGTGCCAGTAGAGAATCTAGCACAGATACGCAGTATTTT,CASRESSTDTQYF
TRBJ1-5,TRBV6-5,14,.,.,TGTGCCAGCAGTTACTCGGGGGCAAATCAGCCCCAGCATTTT,CASSYSGANQPQHF
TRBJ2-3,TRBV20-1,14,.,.,TGCAGTGCTAGAGATGTTTTGGGGAGGGATACGCAGTATTTT,CSARDVLGRDTQYF
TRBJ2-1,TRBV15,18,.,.,TGTGCCACCAGCAGAGATACGCCGCGGACCATGTCCTACAATGAGCAGTTCTTC,CATSRDTPRTMSYNEQFF
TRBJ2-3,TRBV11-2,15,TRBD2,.,TGTGCCAGCAGCGACACTAGCGGGAGGACAGATACGCAGTATTTT,CASSDTSGRTDTQYF
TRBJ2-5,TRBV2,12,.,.,TGTGCCAGCAGTGACAGGGACGAGACCCAGTACTTC,CASSDRDETQYF
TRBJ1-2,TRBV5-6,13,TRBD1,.,TGTGCCAGCAGCAGGGACAGGACAGATGGCTACACCTTC,CASSRDRTDGYTF
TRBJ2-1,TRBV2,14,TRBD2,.,TGTGCCAGCAGTGCTGGGCTAGCGGGAGGGCCGCACCAGTTC,CASSAGLAGGPHQF
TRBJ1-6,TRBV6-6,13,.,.,TGTGCCAGCAGGCCGGACAGTAATTCACCCCTCCACTTT,CASRPDSNSPLHF
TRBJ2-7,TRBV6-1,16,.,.,TGTGCCAGCAGTGAAGAGAGAGAGGGCGGAAATTACGAGCAGTACTTC,CASSEEREGGNYEQYF
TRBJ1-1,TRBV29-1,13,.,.,TGCAGCGTTGTTCCCCGACAGCAGACTGAAGCTTTCTTT,CSVVPRQQTEAFF
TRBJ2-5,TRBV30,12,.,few,TGTGCCTGGAGTGTGGGGGGAGAGACCCAGTACTTC,CAWSVGGETQYF
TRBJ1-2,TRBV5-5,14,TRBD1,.,TGTGCCAGCAGCTGGGGGACAGTCGTTGATGGCTACACCTTC,CASSWGTVVDGYTF
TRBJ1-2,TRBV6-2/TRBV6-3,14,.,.,TGTGCCAGCAGTTCCCAGGGATTTCACTATGGCTACACCTTC,CASSSQGFHYGYTF
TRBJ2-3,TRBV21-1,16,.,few,TGTGCCAGCAGCTGCGACAGGGGCCCCCGAGCAGATACGCAGTATTTT,CASSCDRGPRADTQYF
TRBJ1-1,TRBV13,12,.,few,TGTGCCAGCAGCTTAGTCGGTCCTGAAGCCTTCTTT,CASSLVGPEAFF
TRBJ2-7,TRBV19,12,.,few,TGTGCCAGTGGGGCCACCGCGGGACATCAGTACTTC,CASGATAGHQYF
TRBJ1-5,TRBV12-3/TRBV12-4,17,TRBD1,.,TGTGCCAGCAGTTTCAGTCTCGGGACAGGGGCCAATCAGCCCCAGCATTTT,CASSFSLGTGANQPQHF
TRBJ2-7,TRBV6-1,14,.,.,TGTGCCAGCAGTGAGACAGGCATAGGGAACGAGCAGTACTTC,CASSETGIGNEQYF
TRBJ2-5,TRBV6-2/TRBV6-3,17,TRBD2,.,TGTGCCAGCAGTTACAACCTCCGGGAGGGCCGGCAAGAGACCCAGTACTTC,CASSYNLREGRQETQYF
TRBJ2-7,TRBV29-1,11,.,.,TGCAGCGTGATCGACAGCCACGAGCAGTACTTC,CSVIDSHEQYF
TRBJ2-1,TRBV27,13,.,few,TGTGCCAGCAGTCAGGGGGGCTACAATGAGCAGTTCTTC,CASSQGGYNEQFF
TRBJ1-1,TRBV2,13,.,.,TGTGCCAGCAGTGAAGGAGGGTTCACTGAAGCTTTCTTT,CASSEGGFTEAFF
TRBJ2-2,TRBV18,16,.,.,TGTGCCAGCTCACCCAGGTGGGCCTCGAACACCGGGGAGCTGTTTTTT,CASSPRWASNTGELFF
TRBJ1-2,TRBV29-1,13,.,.,TGCAGCGTCTTAACAGGGACTAACTATGGCTACACCTTC,CSVLTGTNYGYTF
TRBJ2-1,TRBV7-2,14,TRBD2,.,TGTGCCAGCAGCTTCACTAGCGGGAACAATGAGCAGTTCTTC,CASSFTSGNNEQFF
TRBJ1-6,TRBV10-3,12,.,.,TGTGCCATCAGTGAGTCGGGGTCACCCCTCCACTTT,CAISESGSPLHF
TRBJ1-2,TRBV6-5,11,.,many,TGTGCCAGTAGTCTGGGATATGGCTACACCTTC,CASSLGYGYTF
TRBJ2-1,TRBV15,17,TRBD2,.,TGTGCCACCAGCAGAGAGATGGGCGGGAGGGCCGAGGATGAGCAGTTCTTC,CATSREMGGRAEDEQFF
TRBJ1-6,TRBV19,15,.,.,TGTGCCAGTAGTATGGCCGACTCCTATAATTCACCCCTCCACTTT,CASSMADSYNSPLHF
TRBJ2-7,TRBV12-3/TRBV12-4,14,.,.,TGTGCCAGCAGTCCGTCGGGGTTTCCCTACGAGCAGTACTTC,CASSPSGFPYEQYF
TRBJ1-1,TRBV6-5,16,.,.,TGTGCCAGCAGCGAGAACCTTGGACAGATGAACACTGAAGCTTTCTTT,CASSENLGQMNTEAFF
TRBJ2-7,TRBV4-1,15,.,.,TGCGCCAGCAGCCACCAGAGGGTGGTCTCCTACGAGCAGTACTTC,CASSHQRVVSYEQYF
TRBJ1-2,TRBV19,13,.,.,TGTGCCAGTAGGCGGGACGGGACGGATGGCTACACCTTC,CASRRDGTDGYTF
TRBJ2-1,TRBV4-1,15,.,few,TGCGCCAGCAGCCAAGCCCGGGACCCCACCAATGAGCAGTTCTTC,CASSQARDPTNEQFF
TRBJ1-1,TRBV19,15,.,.,TGTGCCAGTAGTATTTTACAGGGATGGATCACTGAAGCTTTCTTT,CASSILQGWITEAFF
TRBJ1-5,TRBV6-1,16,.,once,TGTGCCAGCAGAAGAGAGATTTCGGGATTAGGGCAGCCCCAGCATTTT,CASRREISGLGQPQHF
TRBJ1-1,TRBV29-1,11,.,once,TGCAGCGTTGGGACGGACTTCGAAGCTTTCTTT,CSVGTDFEAFF
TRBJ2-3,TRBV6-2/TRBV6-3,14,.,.,TGTGCCAGCAGTCCAACTACAGGGTCGGATACGCAGTATTTT,CASSPTTGSDTQYF
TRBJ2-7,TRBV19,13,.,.,TGTGCCAGTAGTACCCCGGACGTCTACGAGCAGTACTTC,CASSTPDVYEQYF
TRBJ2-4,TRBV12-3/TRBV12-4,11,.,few,TGTGCCAGCAGTTTCGGGGGCATTCAGTACTTC,CASSFGGIQYF
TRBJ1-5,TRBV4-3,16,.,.,TGCGCCAGCAGCCAAAGCGTGGGGCGTAGCAATCAGCCCCAGCATTTT,CASSQSVGRSNQPQHF
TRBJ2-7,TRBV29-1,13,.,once,TGCAGCGAGAGGGGTTTGCCCTCCCCCGAGCAGTACTTC,CSERGLPSPEQYF
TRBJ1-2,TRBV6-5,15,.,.,TGTGCCAGCAGTTACTCGGGGACGCCCTACTATGGCTACACCTTC,CASSYSGTPYYGYTF
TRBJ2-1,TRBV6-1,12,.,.,TGTGCCAGCAGTGAATGGAACAATGAGCAGTTCTTC,CASSEWNNEQFF